This T cell receptor beta chain is from a study of shared clonotypes between healthy human individuals. The wider study: Per donor, three plates held CD4 naive cells, three held CD4 memory, two held CD8 naive and one held CD8 memory.

Each cell subset's genomic DNA was divided evenly among several immunoSEQ plates. TCRdb's copy holds only in-frame clones and misses some; the assay was immunoSEQ multiplex PCR. The top ten hold 0.1% to 0.15% of the sample, which has about 2 million clones, roughly 96% seen once. Investigators divided CD4+ cells into CD45RA+ naive and CD45RA-negative memory subsets. Concerning this clone: The same CDR3 arises from other DNA sequences in this sample as well.

The source material was naive CD4+ T cells sorted from blood. Subset specified: CD45RA+ positively selected. The TCR originated in a man younger than 35 in good health.

The CDR3 coding sequence is TGTGCCAGCAGCGTGGGTCTAGCGGGGGACAATGAGCAGTTCTTC. This sequence encodes CASSVGLAGDNEQFF. The V call is TRBV9, the J call TRBJ2-1, with 10 bases lining up with TRBD2. The CDR3 covers 15 residues. Germline lookup yields CDR1 SGDLS and CDR2 YYNGEE. Losses at the gene ends were 2 bases for V and 5 bases for J; bases not matched to a gene: 4.